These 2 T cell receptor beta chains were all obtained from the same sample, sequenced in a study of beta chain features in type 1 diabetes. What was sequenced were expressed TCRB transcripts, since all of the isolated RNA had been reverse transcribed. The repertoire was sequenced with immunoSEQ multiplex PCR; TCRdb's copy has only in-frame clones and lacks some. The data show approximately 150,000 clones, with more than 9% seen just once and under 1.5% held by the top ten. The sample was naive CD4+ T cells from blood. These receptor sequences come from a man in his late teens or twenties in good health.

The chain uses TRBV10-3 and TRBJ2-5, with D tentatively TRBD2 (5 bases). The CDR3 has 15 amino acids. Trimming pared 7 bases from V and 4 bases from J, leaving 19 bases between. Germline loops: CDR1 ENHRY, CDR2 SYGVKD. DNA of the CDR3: TGTGCCATCACTGGCGAGAAGGGCGGGCGAGAGACCCAGTACTTC. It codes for CAITGEKGGRETQYF.

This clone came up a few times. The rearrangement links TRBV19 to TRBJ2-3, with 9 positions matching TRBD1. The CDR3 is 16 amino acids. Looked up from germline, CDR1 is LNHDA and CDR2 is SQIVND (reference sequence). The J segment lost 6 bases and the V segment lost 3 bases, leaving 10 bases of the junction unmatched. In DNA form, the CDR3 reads TGTGCCAGTAGTATCCGGACAGGGGATGGGATGGATACGCAGTATTTT. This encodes CASSIRTGDGMDTQYF.